This TCR beta chain was retrieved from a study of T cell responses to AZD1222 COVID-19 vaccine. Here immunoSEQ multiplex PCR was the method, and the copy in TCRdb shows in-frame clones only, minus some. The sample has more than 95,000 clones, 91% seen once. Germline V gene lookup returns CDR1 SGHRS and CDR2 YFSETQ. V shed 0 bases and J shed 5 bases, with 12 bases lying between them. The CDR3 runs 15 residues. The source material was peripheral blood, sampled on day 0 of AZD1222 vaccination. This sequence originates from an adult in good health. The V and J genes are TRBV5-1 and TRBJ2-1, with TRBD1 as a possible D gene (5 bases). The CDR3 loop is CASSLGQGGNNEQFF. CDR3 bases: TGCGCCAGCAGCTTGGGGCAGGGTGGTAACAATGAGCAGTTCTTC.